This T cell receptor (beta chain) emerged from a study of cytomegalovirus exposure and HLA in healthy donors. Remarks on this clone: What it recognizes is unknown.

With 3 bases removed from V and 5 bases from J, the gap between germline ends came to 13 bases. This CDR3 spans 14 amino acids. Germline V lookup: CDR1 SGHAT, CDR2 FQNNGV. Study-wide results and limits: In an earlier analysis, productive rearrangement rates for most beta V segments clustered near 90% or 30%.

The PCR was carried out with 60 Vbeta primers and 13 Jbeta primers. The protocol was immunoSEQ multiplex PCR, while the TCRdb copy is restricted to in-frame clones and leaves out a portion. Here the sample spans about 200,000 clones, around 85% being singletons. Sequenced sample: PBMCs. The chain combines TRBV11-2 with TRBJ2-5; maybe TRBD2 (5 bases). This receptor was obtained from a man younger than 35 in good health and CMV-seronegative. The CDR3 here is CASSFSASRETQYF. CDR3 coding DNA: TGTGCCAGCAGCTTTTCCGCTAGCCGGGAGACCCAGTACTTC.